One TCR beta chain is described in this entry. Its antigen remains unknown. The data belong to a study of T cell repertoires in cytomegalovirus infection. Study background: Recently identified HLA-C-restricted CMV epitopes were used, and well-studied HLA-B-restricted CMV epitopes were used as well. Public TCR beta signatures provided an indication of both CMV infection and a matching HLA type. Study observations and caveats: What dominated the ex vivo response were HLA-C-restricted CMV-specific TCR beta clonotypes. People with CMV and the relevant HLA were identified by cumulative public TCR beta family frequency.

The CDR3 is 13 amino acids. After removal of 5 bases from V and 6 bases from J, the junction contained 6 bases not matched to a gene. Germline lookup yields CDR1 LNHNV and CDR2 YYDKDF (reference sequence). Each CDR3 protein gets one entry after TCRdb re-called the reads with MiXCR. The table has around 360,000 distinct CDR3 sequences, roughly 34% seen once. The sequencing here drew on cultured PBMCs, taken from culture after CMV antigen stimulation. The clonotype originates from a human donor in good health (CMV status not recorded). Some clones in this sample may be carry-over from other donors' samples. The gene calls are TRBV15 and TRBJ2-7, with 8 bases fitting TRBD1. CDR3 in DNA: TGTGCCACCAGCGGAGGACAGGGTGCCGAGCAGTACGTC. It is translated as CATSGGQGAEQYV.